The 14 T cell receptor beta chains below were found in one sample sequenced in a study of cytomegalovirus exposure and HLA in healthy donors. This PCR relied on a set of 60 Vbeta primers and 13 Jbeta primers. Profiling relied on immunoSEQ multiplex PCR, and the TCRdb table lists in-frame clones only, not all of them. The sample records 95,000 to 150,000 clones, approximately 78% being singletons. The sample comprised PBMCs. These receptors originate from a man aged 25-45 years in good health and CMV-seropositive.

CDR3 DNA sequence: TGTGCCAGCAGCCCACCTAGCGGGAAGTGGGACTACGAGCAGTACTTC. Translation gives CASSPPSGKWDYEQYF. V gene TRBV13 combines with J gene TRBJ2-7, with TRBD2 matching over 9 bases. Trimming removed 5 bases from V and 3 bases from J; junction bases left unmatched: 11. CDR1 and CDR2 (germline): PRHDT, FYEKMQ (reference sequence). The CDR3 loop spans 16 amino acids.

There are a few counts of this clone. The chain couples TRBV2 to TRBJ2-3; D remains ambiguous. Trimming removed 1 base at V and 0 bases at J, with 8 bases between. Germline CDR1 is SNHLY and CDR2 is FYNNEI. The CDR3 covers 15 residues. The CDR3 DNA reads as TGTGCCAGCAGTGAAGGGGCGAGTAGCACAGATACGCAGTATTTT. Amino acids: CASSEGASSTDTQYF.

CDR3 bases: TGTGCCAGCTCACTATCAGGGGATTCCTACGAGCAGTACTTC. Translating gives CASSLSGDSYEQYF. The chain recombines TRBV18 with TRBJ2-7, with TRBD1 as a possible D gene (6 bases). CDR1 and CDR2 (germline): KGHSH, LQKENI. This CDR3 region has 14 residues. Trimming pared 4 bases from V and 1 base from J, leaving 11 bases between.

The chain joins TRBV15 to TRBJ1-3; a weak D match, TRBD1 (6 bases). CDR1 is LNHNV, CDR2 YYDKDF, per germline (reference sequence). V was shortened by 7 bases and J by 2 bases, with 12 bases between the two germline ends. The CDR3 covers 14 residues. The CDR3 loop is CATTHRAAGNTIYF. CDR3 bases: TGTGCCACCACCCACAGGGCTGCTGGAAACACCATATATTTT.

This clone has only a few counts. V gene TRBV29-1 combines with J gene TRBJ2-1; D ambiguous. CDR1 SQVTM and CDR2 ANQGSEA come from the germline V gene. CDR3 length equals 16 residues. V lost 0 bases, J lost 9 bases, and 21 bases lay in between. CDR3 coding DNA: TGCAGCGTTGAAGATCGATCAAAACAGTGGTACGGTGAGCAGTTCTTC. This translates into CSVEDRSKQWYGEQFF.

The chain combines TRBV2 with TRBJ1-1; 9 bases align to TRBD1. This CDR3 is built from 15 residues. Trimming cost V 2 bases and J 6 bases; bases outside gene matches: 7. Looked up from germline, CDR1 is SNHLY and CDR2 is FYNNEI. The CDR3 is CASSELDRGTPEAFF. In DNA form, the CDR3 reads TGTGCCAGCAGTGAATTGGACAGGGGAACCCCTGAAGCTTTCTTT.

The rearrangement links TRBV9 to TRBJ2-2; TRBD2 might be the D (5 bases). From germline, CDR1 is SGDLS and CDR2 YYNGEE. V shed 0 bases and J shed 0 bases, with 15 bases lying between them. The CDR3 loop spans 18 amino acids. CDR3 sequence reads: CASSVGTGYGANTGELFF. The CDR3, as DNA: TGTGCCAGCAGCGTAGGAACGGGATACGGCGCGAACACCGGGGAGCTGTTTTTT.

This rearrangement joins TRBV14 to TRBJ1-2; 8 bases align to TRBD1. This CDR3 spans 15 amino acids. Germline values: CDR1 SGHDN, CDR2 FVKESK. V lost 0 bases, J lost 7 bases, and 7 bases stayed unmatched. The CDR3 coding sequence is TGTGCCAGCAGCCAAGAGAGGACAGGGTATACTGGCTACACCTTC. As protein: CASSQERTGYTGYTF.

The chain is built from TRBV7-8 and TRBJ2-1; D is perhaps TRBD1 (5 bases). The CDR3 length is 13 residues. The V gene's germline CDR1 is SGHVS and CDR2 FQNEAQ. Trimming pared 0 bases from V and 6 bases from J, leaving 6 bases between. The CDR3 protein is CASSLAQVNEQFF. The CDR3 DNA follows: TGTGCCAGCAGCTTAGCACAGGTCAATGAGCAGTTCTTC.

The gene calls are TRBV6-4 and TRBJ1-1; D not resolved. Germline lookup yields CDR1 MRHNA and CDR2 SNTAGT. This CDR3 has 13 residues. Trimming pared 5 bases from V and 4 bases from J, leaving 11 bases between. CDR3 residues: CASSSESGTEAFF. The CDR3 DNA follows: TGTGCCAGCAGTTCCGAGAGCGGCACTGAAGCTTTCTTT.

This clone was seen a few times. This chain joins TRBV6-5 and TRBJ1-2, with D maybe TRBD1 (5 bases). Germline CDR1 reads MNHEY; CDR2 reads SVGAGI. The V end lost 6 bases, the J end lost 8 bases, and 19 bases lay between the germline ends. The CDR3 sequence is 14 residues long. The CDR3: CASRSPQGAGGYTF. In DNA, the CDR3 is TGTGCCAGCAGGTCTCCGCAGGGCGCAGGCGGCTACACCTTC.

The chain has TRBV30 and TRBJ1-5, with TRBD1 as a possible D gene (5 bases). Between the trimmed V and J ends, which lost 7 bases and 7 bases, there was a span of 17 bases. The germline V gene has CDR1 GTSNPN and CDR2 SVGIG (reference sequence). The CDR3 loop spans 13 amino acids. CDR3 sequence: CAFDTGDGQPQHF. The CDR3, as DNA: TGTGCCTTTGATACAGGAGACGGCCAGCCCCAGCATTTT.

This clone is a singleton in its sample. DNA of the CDR3: TGTGCCATCAGTGAGAAAGTGGGGCACTTGGGGCAGTACACTGAAGCTTTCTTT. Translated: CAISEKVGHLGQYTEAFF. The chain carries TRBV10-3 and TRBJ1-1, with D tentatively TRBD1 (5 bases). Germline loops: CDR1 ENHRY, CDR2 SYGVKD. The CDR3 runs 18 residues. Trimming stripped 2 bases from V and 3 bases from J, with 22 bases between.

This chain connects TRBV10-1 to TRBJ2-7, with 9 bases matching TRBD1. The germline V gene encodes CDR1 WNHNN and CDR2 SYGVQD (reference sequence). This CDR3 comprises 12 residues. V was pared by 5 bases and J by 9 bases, with 5 bases of the junction left unmatched. As DNA, the CDR3 is TGCGCCAGCAGTAAACAGGGGGCTGGGCAGTACTTC. Its protein product is CASSKQGAGQYF.